This is a list of T cell receptor beta chains from one sample in a study of molecular identifiers for immune sequencing clone quantification. MiXCR, applied by TCRdb to the PCR reads, yields one record per CDR3 protein. The sample lists around 480,000 distinct CDR3 sequences; about 25% were seen once. The sequencing sample was made of naive CD8+ T cells from blood, with Jurkat cell RNA spiked in. These receptors were taken from a human donor in good health. Some libraries in this study had Jurkat cell RNA spiked in. CDR3s include the opening cysteine and the closing phenylalanine or tryptophan. The order of the fields is V gene, J gene, D gene, clone size, CDR3 protein, CDR3 DNA. A D gene is named only where the DNA matches it firmly. Only part of the rows carry a size: once, few, many, or a class if the clone is expanded.

TRBV7-2	TRBJ1-2	.	many	CASSLGSSNYGYTF	TGTGCCAGCAGCTTAGGATCATCTAACTATGGCTACACCTTC
TRBV20-1	TRBJ2-1	.	many	CSPEGLDNEQFF	TGCAGTCCCGAGGGACTCGACAATGAGCAGTTCTTC
TRBV6-2/TRBV6-3	TRBJ1-1	TRBD1	many	CASRNRGNVNTEAFF	TGTGCCAGCAGAAACAGGGGGAACGTGAACACTGAAGCTTTCTTT
TRBV20-1	TRBJ2-5	TRBD2	many	CSARDRLAGVRTQYF	TGCAGTGCTAGAGATCGACTAGCGGGAGTTAGGACCCAGTACTTC
TRBV19	TRBJ1-1	.	.	CASSIERNTEAFF	TGTGCCAGTAGTATCGAGCGGAACACTGAAGCTTTCTTT
TRBV27	TRBJ2-7	.	many	CASSSGPLYEQYF	TGTGCCAGCAGCTCGGGCCCCCTCTACGAGCAGTACTTC
TRBV9	TRBJ1-1	.	many	CASSVVTAEAFF	TGTGCCAGCAGCGTAGTGACCGCTGAAGCTTTCTTT
TRBV7-3	TRBJ2-5	TRBD2	.	CASSPLGTSGETQYF	TGTGCCAGCAGCCCACTAGGGACTAGTGGCGAGACCCAGTACTTC
TRBV7-8	TRBJ1-1	TRBD1	few	CASSFPRQGATNTEAFF	TGTGCCAGCAGCTTTCCCCGACAGGGGGCCACGAACACTGAAGCTTTCTTT
TRBV19	TRBJ2-2	.	many	CASSIMTGELFF	TGTGCCAGTAGTATAATGACCGGGGAGCTGTTTTTT
TRBV18	TRBJ1-2	.	.	CASSPAQSNQLYGYTF	TGTGCCAGCTCACCGGCACAATCGAACCAGCTCTATGGCTACACCTTC